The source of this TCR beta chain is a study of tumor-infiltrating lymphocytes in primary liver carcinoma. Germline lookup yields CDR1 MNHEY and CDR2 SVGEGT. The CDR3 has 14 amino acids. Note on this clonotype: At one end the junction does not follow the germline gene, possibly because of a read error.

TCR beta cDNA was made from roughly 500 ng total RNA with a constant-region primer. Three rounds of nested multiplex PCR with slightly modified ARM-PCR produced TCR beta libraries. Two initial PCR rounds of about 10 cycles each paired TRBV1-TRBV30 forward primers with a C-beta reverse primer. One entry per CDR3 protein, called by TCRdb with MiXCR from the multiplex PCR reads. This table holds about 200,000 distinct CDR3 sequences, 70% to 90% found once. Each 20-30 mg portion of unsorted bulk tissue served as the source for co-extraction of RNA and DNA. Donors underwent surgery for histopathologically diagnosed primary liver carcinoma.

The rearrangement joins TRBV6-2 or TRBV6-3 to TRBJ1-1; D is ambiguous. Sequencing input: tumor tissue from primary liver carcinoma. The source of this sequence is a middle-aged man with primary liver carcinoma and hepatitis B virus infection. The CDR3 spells CVSTYPWVTPTAFF. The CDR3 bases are TGTGTCAGCACTTACCCCTGGGTGACCCCGACGGCTTTCTTT.